The sample holds many counts of the clone carrying this TCR beta chain. Its antigen remains unidentified. Described time point: newly diagnosed GD, antithyroid drugs for less than 3 months. Generation of the TCR library employed RNA extracted from PBMCs. This sample is drawn from a study of regulatory T cells in long-lasting Graves disease. Study summary: Graves' patients with a new diagnosis had received antithyroid drugs under 3 months. Broader study findings: Shared public clonotypes totalled roughly 2,500 in persistent patients, compared with 966 in new patients. Exclusively peripheral blood, rather than thyroid tissue, was studied. Persistent disease favored TRBV28, TRBJ1-2 and TRBJ2-5.

With iRepertoire HTBI primers and Arm-PCR of CDR3 regions, TCR beta libraries were built. TCRdb ran MiXCR on the multiplex PCR reads and lists one entry per CDR3 protein. The table includes about 370,000 distinct CDR3 sequences, around a sixth detected once. The CDR3 sequence is 14 residues long. The V gene lost 10 bases and the J gene lost 9 bases, with 22 bases spanning the gap. Per germline, CDR1 SNHLY and CDR2 FYNNEI. The clonotype was recovered from a female donor with Graves disease. The sample was peripheral blood mononuclear cells (PBMCs), taken at new diagnosis, from a patient treated with antithyroid drugs. The chain has TRBV2 and TRBJ1-5; D ambiguous. CDR3 DNA sequence: TGTGCCATCCACCCAAAAGATCGGCGGTTGCCCCAGCATTTT. Amino acids: CAIHPKDRRLPQHF.